This is a list of T cell receptor beta chains from one sample in a study of human T cells and chemical hapten exposure. TCRdb redid the calling of the RACE reads with MiXCR, one entry per CDR3 protein. The sample has roughly 380,000 distinct CDR3 sequences, less than 6.5% seen once. This sample comprised whole blood, obtained in connection with sensitization to the hapten diphenylcyclopropenone (DPC). These receptors came from a woman aged 45-60 years with alopecia areata. Some clones in this sample may be carry-over from other donors' samples. Each CDR3 is given with its conserved first and last residue. D genes are given only for firm matches. Rows may omit the clone size; those that give it use once, few, many or a size class.

j_gene: TRBJ2-3
d_gene: TRBD2
v_gene: TRBV7-2
abundance: many
CDR3nt: TGTGCCAGCAGCTTAGGAGCGGGGGTCGCAGATACGCAGTATTTT
CDR3aa: CASSLGAGVADTQYF

j_gene: TRBJ1-5
d_gene: .
v_gene: TRBV5-1
abundance: few
CDR3nt: TGCGCCAGCAGCTCCGGGGATTGGGGACAGCCCCAGCATTTT
CDR3aa: CASSSGDWGQPQHF

j_gene: TRBJ2-5
d_gene: TRBD2
v_gene: TRBV27
abundance: few
CDR3nt: TGTGCCAGCAGTTTGACTAGCGGGAGTGAAGAGACCCAGTACTTC
CDR3aa: CASSLTSGSEETQYF

j_gene: TRBJ2-7
d_gene: .
v_gene: TRBV7-9
abundance: many
CDR3nt: TGTGCCAGCAGCTTAGTACAGTCCTACGAGCAGTACTTC
CDR3aa: CASSLVQSYEQYF

j_gene: TRBJ2-5
d_gene: .
v_gene: TRBV7-9
abundance: .
CDR3nt: TGTGCCAGCAGCTTAGATCTCCCGGGGAAGGGAGAGACCCAGTACTTC
CDR3aa: CASSLDLPGKGETQYF

j_gene: TRBJ2-1
d_gene: .
v_gene: TRBV4-1
abundance: .
CDR3nt: TGCGCCAGCAGCCTCACGCGGGACAATGAGCAGTTCTTC
CDR3aa: CASSLTRDNEQFF

j_gene: TRBJ1-1
d_gene: .
v_gene: TRBV6-5
abundance: many
CDR3nt: TGTGCCAGCAGTCTAAGTCTGGGGGAAGCTTTCTTT
CDR3aa: CASSLSLGEAFF

j_gene: TRBJ2-1
d_gene: TRBD1
v_gene: TRBV19
abundance: once
CDR3nt: TGTGCCAGTAGTCCTCCGGGACAGGGGCGAAACTACAATGAGCAGTTCTTC
CDR3aa: CASSPPGQGRNYNEQFF

j_gene: TRBJ2-1
d_gene: .
v_gene: TRBV3-1
abundance: many
CDR3nt: TGTGCCAGCAGCCAAGAACTGGGCTATGAGCAGTTCTTC
CDR3aa: CASSQELGYEQFF

j_gene: TRBJ2-1
d_gene: .
v_gene: TRBV7-9
abundance: few
CDR3nt: TGTGCCAGCAGCTTAGGGCTGGAGAATGAGCAGTTCTTC
CDR3aa: CASSLGLENEQFF

j_gene: TRBJ2-3
d_gene: .
v_gene: TRBV28
abundance: many
CDR3nt: TGTGCCAGCAGTCTCCGACCGGGTCAGCGGACAGATACGCAGTATTTT
CDR3aa: CASSLRPGQRTDTQYF

j_gene: TRBJ1-2
d_gene: TRBD1
v_gene: TRBV27
abundance: few
CDR3nt: TGTGCCAGCAGTCCCTTAGACAGGGGGCGGGACTATGGCTACACCTTC
CDR3aa: CASSPLDRGRDYGYTF

j_gene: TRBJ2-7
d_gene: TRBD1
v_gene: TRBV20-1
abundance: many
CDR3nt: TGCAGTACGGACAGGTTTTCCTACGAGCAGTACTTC
CDR3aa: CSTDRFSYEQYF

j_gene: TRBJ2-7
d_gene: .
v_gene: TRBV4-3
abundance: many
CDR3nt: TGCGCCAGCAGCCCGGGACCTCACTACGAGCAGTACTTC
CDR3aa: CASSPGPHYEQYF

j_gene: TRBJ2-3
d_gene: .
v_gene: TRBV5-1
abundance: many
CDR3nt: TGCGCCAGCAGCTTGGCCAGTCGACAGGGCACAGATACGCAGTATTTT
CDR3aa: CASSLASRQGTDTQYF

j_gene: TRBJ2-6
d_gene: .
v_gene: TRBV5-1
abundance: few
CDR3nt: TGCGCCAGCAGCTCCCAACTAGCCACAGGGGCTGGGGCCAACGTCCTGACTTTC
CDR3aa: CASSSQLATGAGANVLTF

j_gene: TRBJ2-5
d_gene: .
v_gene: TRBV4-3
abundance: many
CDR3nt: TGCGCCAGCAGCCAAGACATTAGAGAGACCCAGTACTTC
CDR3aa: CASSQDIRETQYF

j_gene: TRBJ1-1
d_gene: TRBD1
v_gene: TRBV12-3/TRBV12-4
abundance: many
CDR3nt: TGTGCCAGCAGTTTCCGGGACAGGGACACTGAAGCTTTCTTT
CDR3aa: CASSFRDRDTEAFF

j_gene: TRBJ2-7
d_gene: .
v_gene: TRBV2
abundance: .
CDR3nt: TGTGCCAGCAGTGGGACTGCTGGAGTGACACCCTACGAGCAGTACTTC
CDR3aa: CASSGTAGVTPYEQYF

j_gene: TRBJ1-1
d_gene: .
v_gene: TRBV6-2/TRBV6-3
abundance: many
CDR3nt: TGTGCCAGCAGTATGACTTTGACTGAAGCTTTCTTT
CDR3aa: CASSMTLTEAFF

j_gene: TRBJ2-3
d_gene: TRBD1
v_gene: TRBV5-4
abundance: few
CDR3nt: TGTGCCAGCAGCCTACAGGGGGCGCATGATACGCAGTATTTT
CDR3aa: CASSLQGAHDTQYF

j_gene: TRBJ2-2
d_gene: TRBD1
v_gene: TRBV10-3
abundance: few
CDR3nt: TGTGCCATCACCAGAGACAGGGGAGGCACCGGGGAGCTGTTTTTT
CDR3aa: CAITRDRGGTGELFF

j_gene: TRBJ1-1
d_gene: .
v_gene: TRBV5-1
abundance: many
CDR3nt: TGTGCCAGCAGCTTAGAAGTGAACACTGAAGCTTTCTTT
CDR3aa: CASSLEVNTEAFF

j_gene: TRBJ2-7
d_gene: .
v_gene: TRBV6-1
abundance: .
CDR3nt: TGTGCCAGCAGTGAAGCTGGGGGTAGCTCCTACGAGCAGTACTTC
CDR3aa: CASSEAGGSSYEQYF

j_gene: TRBJ2-2
d_gene: .
v_gene: TRBV30
abundance: few
CDR3nt: TGTGCCTGGAGTGTACGCCCAGTAGAGACCGGGGAGCTGTTTTTT
CDR3aa: CAWSVRPVETGELFF

j_gene: TRBJ1-1
d_gene: .
v_gene: TRBV9
abundance: few
CDR3nt: TGTGCCAGCAGCGTATATGGGGGCGCGGGCACTGAAGCTTTCTTT
CDR3aa: CASSVYGGAGTEAFF

j_gene: TRBJ1-1
d_gene: .
v_gene: TRBV27
abundance: .
CDR3nt: TGTGCCAGCAGTCTACACGGGAGCATGAACACTGAAGCTTTCTTT
CDR3aa: CASSLHGSMNTEAFF

j_gene: TRBJ1-4
d_gene: .
v_gene: TRBV15
abundance: many
CDR3nt: TGTGCCACCAGGACCGATGAAAAACTGTTTTTT
CDR3aa: CATRTDEKLFF

j_gene: TRBJ1-5
d_gene: TRBD1
v_gene: TRBV11-3
abundance: few
CDR3nt: TGTGCGACAGGGGAGAGGAGCAATCAGCCCCAGCATTTT
CDR3aa: CATGERSNQPQHF

j_gene: TRBJ2-7
d_gene: .
v_gene: TRBV20-1
abundance: many
CDR3nt: TGCAGTGCTAGGCGGGGCTACGAGCAGTACTTC
CDR3aa: CSARRGYEQYF

j_gene: TRBJ2-6
d_gene: .
v_gene: TRBV3-1
abundance: many
CDR3nt: TGTGCCAGCAGCCAGGGAAGCGGGACGAGGGGGTCTGGGGCCAACGTCCTGACTTTC
CDR3aa: CASSQGSGTRGSGANVLTF

j_gene: TRBJ2-1
d_gene: TRBD2
v_gene: TRBV6-1
abundance: many
CDR3nt: TGTGCCAGCAGTGAAAGGCTAGCGGGGGTATACAATGAGCAGTTCTTC
CDR3aa: CASSERLAGVYNEQFF

j_gene: TRBJ2-1
d_gene: .
v_gene: TRBV4-2
abundance: few
CDR3nt: TGTGCCAGCAGCCAAGACGTCCCCCACAATGAGCAGTTCTTC
CDR3aa: CASSQDVPHNEQFF

j_gene: TRBJ1-5
d_gene: .
v_gene: TRBV28
abundance: few
CDR3nt: TGTGCCAGCACTCTTCTCGGGGGTATGTACCAGCCCCAGCATTTT
CDR3aa: CASTLLGGMYQPQHF

j_gene: TRBJ2-1
d_gene: TRBD2
v_gene: TRBV4-2
abundance: many
CDR3nt: TGTGCCAGCAGCCGGGGAGGGCCCAATGAGCAGTTCTTC
CDR3aa: CASSRGGPNEQFF

j_gene: TRBJ1-1
d_gene: TRBD1
v_gene: TRBV7-9
abundance: .
CDR3nt: TGTGCCAGCAGCTGGGACAGGGGGCAAGACACTGAAGCTTTCTTT
CDR3aa: CASSWDRGQDTEAFF

j_gene: TRBJ2-3
d_gene: TRBD1
v_gene: TRBV6-6
abundance: many
CDR3nt: TGTGCCAGCAGCGGGACAGACGCTAGCACAGATACGCAGTATTTT
CDR3aa: CASSGTDASTDTQYF

j_gene: TRBJ2-7
d_gene: .
v_gene: TRBV28
abundance: .
CDR3nt: TGTGCCAGCAGTTTGCCGCAGGGATCCGAGCAGTACTTC
CDR3aa: CASSLPQGSEQYF

j_gene: TRBJ2-6
d_gene: TRBD1
v_gene: TRBV2
abundance: many
CDR3nt: TGTGCCAGAGCGCCGGGACAGGCCTCTGGGGCCAACGTCCTGACTTTC
CDR3aa: CARAPGQASGANVLTF

j_gene: TRBJ1-5
d_gene: .
v_gene: TRBV3-1
abundance: many
CDR3nt: TGTGCCAGCAGCCAAGATGATGCGTCGAGGAGCAATCAGCCCCAGCATTTT
CDR3aa: CASSQDDASRSNQPQHF

j_gene: TRBJ1-1
d_gene: .
v_gene: TRBV25-1
abundance: .
CDR3nt: TGTGCCAGCAGTGAACAGGGAGCTCCTGAAGCTTTCTTT
CDR3aa: CASSEQGAPEAFF

j_gene: TRBJ1-2
d_gene: TRBD1
v_gene: TRBV4-1
abundance: .
CDR3nt: TGCGCCAGCAGCCAAAACAGGGGATTAAACTATGGCTACACCTTC
CDR3aa: CASSQNRGLNYGYTF

j_gene: TRBJ2-5
d_gene: .
v_gene: TRBV28
abundance: many
CDR3nt: TGTGCCAGCAAGGTGGGCAGGGTGGAGACCCAGTACTTC
CDR3aa: CASKVGRVETQYF